This record concerns one T cell receptor (beta chain) sequence. Its cognate antigen is unknown. The germline CDR1 and CDR2 sequences are MGHRA and YSYEKL. The CDR3 covers 16 residues. Unmatched junction bases numbered 5, after V lost 3 bases and J lost 2 bases. Assay: immunoSEQ multiplex PCR; the TCRdb copy retains only in-frame clones and omits some. Counted here are some 30,000 clones, over 65% occurring once; the ten biggest clones make up roughly 33%. The source of the sample is a study of T cells in localized non-small cell lung cancer. Points from the study as a whole: Longer overall survival associated with higher blood T cell density; shorter survival with higher adjacent-lung clonality. Peak T cell clonality was found in uninvolved adjacent lung, exceeding tumor.

The sequence was obtained from a male donor at least 60 years old with stage II squamous cell lung carcinoma. The genes are TRBV4-1 and TRBJ2-7; 12 nucleotides line up with TRBD2. Material: peripheral blood, obtained before any cancer treatment. CDR3 nucleotides: TGCGCCAGCAGCCAGGGACTAGCGGGCGAGACCTACGAGCAGTACTTC. This sequence encodes CASSQGLAGETYEQYF.